One sample yielded the 2 T cell receptor beta chains listed below, sequenced in a study of T cell repertoires in cytomegalovirus infection. TCRdb re-called the reads with MiXCR, one entry per CDR3 protein. The sample lists roughly 860,000 distinct CDR3 sequences; about 33% were seen once. These receptors have no known antigen. The sequencing used cultured CD8+ T cells from PBMCs, collected from culture after CMV antigen stimulation. The receptors shown here come from a human donor in good health (CMV status not recorded). Some clones in this sample may be carry-over from other donors' samples.

In this sample, this clonotype turned up a few times. The chain couples TRBV27 to TRBJ1-1; 9 bases map to TRBD1. V gave up 6 bases and J gave up 5 bases; unmatched junction bases: 13. The germline V gene encodes CDR1 MNHEY and CDR2 SMNVEV (reference sequence). This CDR3 comprises 16 residues. The DNA of the CDR3 is TGTGCCAGCAGCCCCGGGACAGGGCCCCCTAGAACTGAAGCTTTCTTT. This sequence encodes CASSPGTGPPRTEAFF.

This clonotype showed up many times. The chain carries TRBV7-2 and TRBJ2-7; 9 bases line up with TRBD2. V trimming: 6 bases; J trimming: 6 bases; junction bases outside the gene matches: 9. The CDR3 is 14 amino acids. The germline V gene encodes CDR1 SGHTA and CDR2 FQGNSA. The CDR3 DNA sequence: TGTGCCAGCAGTACTGGCGGGGGGGCCGCCGAGCAGTACTTC. Its protein is CASSTGGGAAEQYF. Drawing the rest from reference TRBV7-2 and TRBJ2-7, the complete variable domain is GAGVSQSPSNKVTEKGKDVELRCDPISGHTALYWYRQSLGQGLEFLIYFQGNSAPDKSGLPSDRFSAERTGGSVSTLTIQRTQQEDSAVYLCASSTGGGAAEQYFGPGTRLTVT.